The entry below gives a single T cell receptor beta chain sequence along with its context. The target antigen is unknown. This sample is part of a study of OX40 agonist ivuxolimab in advanced cancers. Study-level findings and limits: No determination was made of the antigen specificity of the expanded peripheral T cells.

Assay used: immunoSEQ multiplex PCR; TCRdb lists only in-frame clones, some missing. Of about 94,000 clones listed, about nine tenths are singletons. The V and J ends lost 8 bases and 3 bases respectively, with 11 bases between them. This CDR3 contains 12 residues. Germline V lookup: CDR1 LNHDA, CDR2 SQIVND (reference sequence). The chain carries TRBV19 and TRBJ2-7; TRBD1 might be the D (6 bases). This TCR was sampled from an adult with an advanced solid tumor such as melanoma, head and neck, liver or kidney cancer. The sample in question was CD4+ or CD8+ T cells sorted from blood, obtained in a trial of the OX40 agonist ivuxolimab. The chain's CDR3 is CASADRFYEQYF. In DNA form, the CDR3 reads TGTGCCAGTGCTGACAGGTTCTACGAGCAGTACTTC.